This T cell receptor (beta chain) was observed in a study of shared T cell receptors in the human thymus. Generated by immunoSEQ multiplex PCR, the TCRdb table keeps only in-frame clones and is missing some. The data contain approximately 660,000 clones, approximately 88% of them singletons. The germline V gene encodes CDR1 SGHVS and CDR2 FNYEAQ. The CDR3 runs 14 residues. V was pared by 5 bases and J by 4 bases, with 5 bases of the junction left unmatched. The data also belong to a second study, concerning human thymus T cells.

The material sequenced was thymocytes. The gene calls are TRBV7-6 and TRBJ2-5; 9 bases are shared with TRBD2. The source is a boy younger than two with a congenital heart defect. The CDR3 DNA reads TGTGCCAGCAGCCCGGGGACTAGCTCAGAGACCCAGTACTTC. Translated: CASSPGTSSETQYF.